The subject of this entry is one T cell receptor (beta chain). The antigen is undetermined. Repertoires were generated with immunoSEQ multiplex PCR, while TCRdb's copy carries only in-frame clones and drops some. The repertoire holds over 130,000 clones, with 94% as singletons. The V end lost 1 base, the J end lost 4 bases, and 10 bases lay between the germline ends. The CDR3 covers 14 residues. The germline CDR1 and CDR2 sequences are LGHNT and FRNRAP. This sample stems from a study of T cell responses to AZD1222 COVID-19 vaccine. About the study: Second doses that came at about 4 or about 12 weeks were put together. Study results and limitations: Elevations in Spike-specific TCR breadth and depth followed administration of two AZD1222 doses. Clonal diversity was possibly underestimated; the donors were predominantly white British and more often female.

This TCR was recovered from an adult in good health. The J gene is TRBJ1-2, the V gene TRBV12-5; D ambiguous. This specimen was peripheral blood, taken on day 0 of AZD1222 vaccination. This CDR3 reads CASGLALTSYGYTF. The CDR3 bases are TGTGCTAGTGGTTTGGCCCTGACATCCTATGGCTACACCTTC.